These T cell receptor beta chains were read from a single sample in a study of sequential checkpoint blockade in melanoma. Generated by immunoSEQ multiplex PCR, the TCRdb table keeps only in-frame clones and is missing some. This sample has 20,000 to 25,000 clones, with around 85% found just once. The sample was CD8+ T cells sorted from blood (inferred from file names), taken from a patient given nivolumab and ipilimumab in sequence. These receptors were taken from a human donor with melanoma. Each CDR3 is given with its conserved first and last residue. The D gene is left open where the match is weak. Only part of the rows carry a size: once, few, many, or a class if the clone is expanded.

clone_size: .
cdr3_length: 17
j_call: TRBJ2-3
d_call: TRBD2
v_call: TRBV5-1
cdr3_nt: TGCGCCAGCAGCTTGAGATCACGGGGGGTTCCCACAGATACGCAGTATTTT
cdr3_aa: CASSLRSRGVPTDTQYF

clone_size: .
cdr3_length: 15
j_call: TRBJ1-4
d_call: TRBD1
v_call: TRBV6-1
cdr3_nt: TGTGCCAGCAGTGAAGGTGGGACAGCTAATGAAAAACTGTTTTTT
cdr3_aa: CASSEGGTANEKLFF

clone_size: few
cdr3_length: 12
j_call: TRBJ2-7
d_call: .
v_call: TRBV5-4
cdr3_nt: TGTGCCAGCAGCTTGTGGGGGGACGAGCAGTACTTC
cdr3_aa: CASSLWGDEQYF

clone_size: .
cdr3_length: 14
j_call: TRBJ1-2
d_call: .
v_call: TRBV13
cdr3_nt: TGTGCCAGCAGCTGGAGACAGGCCAAGGAAGGCTACACCTTC
cdr3_aa: CASSWRQAKEGYTF

clone_size: .
cdr3_length: 16
j_call: TRBJ2-5
d_call: .
v_call: TRBV4-1
cdr3_nt: TGCGCCAGCAGCCCCCAGGGGCGGGGGCGGCAAGAGACCCAGTACTTC
cdr3_aa: CASSPQGRGRQETQYF

clone_size: .
cdr3_length: 15
j_call: TRBJ2-3
d_call: .
v_call: TRBV6-1
cdr3_nt: TGTGCCAGCAGTGAAGGTGACTTCCTAAGAGATACGCAGTATTTT
cdr3_aa: CASSEGDFLRDTQYF

clone_size: few
cdr3_length: 15
j_call: TRBJ2-2
d_call: .
v_call: TRBV4-2
cdr3_nt: TGTGCCAGCAGCCTCGCTTCGGGGGGCGGCGGGGAGCTGTTTTTT
cdr3_aa: CASSLASGGGGELFF

clone_size: .
cdr3_length: 16
j_call: TRBJ1-2
d_call: TRBD1
v_call: TRBV7-9
cdr3_nt: TGTGCCAGCAGCTTAGACAGGGGGCTCCTTAACTATGGCTACACCTTC
cdr3_aa: CASSLDRGLLNYGYTF

clone_size: few
cdr3_length: 14
j_call: TRBJ2-2
d_call: .
v_call: TRBV7-2
cdr3_nt: TGTGCCAGCAGCCCCGGGACTTACACCGGGGAGCTGTTTTTT
cdr3_aa: CASSPGTYTGELFF

clone_size: .
cdr3_length: 15
j_call: TRBJ1-1
d_call: TRBD1
v_call: TRBV7-2
cdr3_nt: TGTGCCAGCAGCTTCCCCGGGACAGGGTGGACTGAAGCTTTCTTT
cdr3_aa: CASSFPGTGWTEAFF

clone_size: .
cdr3_length: 14
j_call: TRBJ1-2
d_call: TRBD1
v_call: TRBV5-6
cdr3_nt: TGTGCCAGCAGCGATCAGGGGGTGAACTATGGCTACACCTTC
cdr3_aa: CASSDQGVNYGYTF

clone_size: .
cdr3_length: 13
j_call: TRBJ1-2
d_call: TRBD1
v_call: TRBV27
cdr3_nt: TGTGCCAGCAGCGTACAGGGGGACTATGGCTACACCTTC
cdr3_aa: CASSVQGDYGYTF

clone_size: .
cdr3_length: 14
j_call: TRBJ2-5
d_call: TRBD2
v_call: TRBV7-9
cdr3_nt: TGTGCCAGCAGCTTAATCGGGGGGATTGAGACCCAGTACTTC
cdr3_aa: CASSLIGGIETQYF

clone_size: .
cdr3_length: 14
j_call: TRBJ1-6
d_call: .
v_call: TRBV4-1
cdr3_nt: TGCGCCAGCAGCCAAGTCGCAGGGAACTCACCCCTCCACTTT
cdr3_aa: CASSQVAGNSPLHF

clone_size: .
cdr3_length: 15
j_call: TRBJ2-1
d_call: .
v_call: TRBV4-1
cdr3_nt: TGCGCCAGCAGCCAAGTAGTACAGGGCCTCAATGAGCAGCTCTTC
cdr3_aa: CASSQVVQGLNEQLF

clone_size: .
cdr3_length: 14
j_call: TRBJ2-1
d_call: .
v_call: TRBV28
cdr3_nt: TGTGCCAGCAGCCGACTGAGCGGCCCCAATGAGCAGTTCTTC
cdr3_aa: CASSRLSGPNEQFF

clone_size: .
cdr3_length: 16
j_call: TRBJ2-7
d_call: TRBD1
v_call: TRBV6-1
cdr3_nt: TGTGCCAGCAGTGAAAGTTGGATGGACAGGGCCTACGAGCAGTACTTC
cdr3_aa: CASSESWMDRAYEQYF

clone_size: .
cdr3_length: 16
j_call: TRBJ1-2
d_call: TRBD1
v_call: TRBV4-1
cdr3_nt: TGCGCCAGCAGCCAGGCCCGGACAGGCGCGAACTATGGCTACACCTTC
cdr3_aa: CASSQARTGANYGYTF